This T cell receptor beta chain stems from a study of T cells expressing NK-cell markers. The CDR3 spans 15 residues. Germline assignment: CDR1 SGHVS and CDR2 FNYEAQ. Using the 5' RACE reads, TCRdb records one entry per CDR3 protein without DNA. The table for this sample gives roughly 280,000 distinct CDR3 sequences. The receptor was isolated from a man younger than 35 in good health. The V and J genes are TRBV7-6 and TRBJ1-4. Sequencing was performed on blood T cells: a sorted CD56 or NKG2C T cell subset, CD4+ or CD8+ T cells, or bulk PBMC T cells (not recorded which). The CDR3 region is CASSLSNTRNEKLFF.